This entry lists 28 T cell receptor beta chains sequenced from one sample in a study of OX40 agonist ivuxolimab in advanced cancers. The repertoire was sequenced with immunoSEQ multiplex PCR; TCRdb's copy has only in-frame clones and lacks some. The table lists about 82,000 clones, around nine tenths of them singletons. The sample in question was CD4+ or CD8+ T cells sorted from blood, obtained in a trial of the OX40 agonist ivuxolimab. The receptors here all came from an adult with an advanced solid tumor such as melanoma, head and neck, liver or kidney cancer.

The genes are TRBV9 and TRBJ2-3; D gene unclear. V lost 0 bases, J lost 2 bases, and 10 bases lay in between. CDR3 length: 15 residues. Germline V gene data show CDR1 as SGDLS and CDR2 as YYNGEE. CDR3 bases: TGTGCCAGCAGCGTAGCGGTAGTTGACACAGATACGCAGTATTTT. Its protein product is CASSVAVVDTDTQYF.

This clone is a singleton in its sample. This chain links TRBV18 with TRBJ1-1; D gene ambiguous. There are 14 residues in the CDR3. V dropped 8 bases and J dropped 1 base, with 14 bases sitting between them. The germline CDR1 and CDR2 sequences are KGHSH and LQKENI. The chain's CDR3 is CASAGLVGNTEAFF. The DNA for the CDR3 is TGTGCCAGCGCTGGACTCGTCGGGAACACTGAAGCTTTCTTT.

This clone was observed once. This sequence joins TRBV6-5 and TRBJ2-5; D is ambiguous. CDR1 and CDR2 (germline): MNHEY, SVGAGI. The CDR3 sequence is 14 residues long. Trimming removed 3 bases at V and 2 bases at J, with 10 bases between. The chain's CDR3 is CASSYLWAQETQYF. The CDR3 DNA reads as TGTGCCAGCAGTTATCTGTGGGCGCAAGAGACCCAGTACTTC.

The rearrangement joins TRBV6-5 to TRBJ1-2; TRBD1 aligns across 10 bases. Germline CDR1 reads MNHEY; CDR2 reads SVGAGI. After removal of 5 bases from V and 4 bases from J, the junction contained 4 bases not matched to a gene. The CDR3 is 14 amino acids. The CDR3 here is CASSDGQGGYGYTF. The CDR3 DNA reads as TGTGCCAGCAGTGACGGACAGGGGGGCTATGGCTACACCTTC.

V and J are TRBV28 and TRBJ2-2, with a tentative D call TRBD2 (5 bases). Deletions cut 7 bases from V and 4 bases from J, with 13 bases between. CDR3 length: 14 amino acids. Germline assignment: CDR1 MDHEN and CDR2 SYDVKM. As DNA, the CDR3 is TGTGCCAGCACCGAAGGAGCGGTCACCGGGGAGCTGTTTTTT. Residues: CASTEGAVTGELFF.

This chain uses TRBV19 with TRBJ1-5; 10 bases fit TRBD1. With 4 bases clipped from V and 2 bases from J, the junction kept 2 bases outside the gene matches. From germline, CDR1 is LNHDA and CDR2 SQIVND (reference sequence). This CDR3 spans 15 amino acids. The CDR3, as DNA: TGTGCCAGTAGTACGGGACAGGGGCGCAATCAGCCCCAGCATTTT. It specifies CASSTGQGRNQPQHF. The full variable domain, with the rest looked up from reference TRBV19 and TRBJ1-5, is DGGITQSPKYLFRKEGQNVTLSCEQNLNHDAMYWYRQDPGQGLRLIYYSQIVNDFQKGDIAEGYSVSREKKESFPLTVTSAQKNPTAFYLCASSTGQGRNQPQHFGDGTRLSIL.

This clone was observed once. The rearrangement links TRBV28 to TRBJ1-2, with TRBD1 matching over 7 bases. This CDR3 region has 14 residues. V dropped 10 bases and J dropped 3; count of bases not matched to a gene: 11. CDR1 MDHEN and CDR2 SYDVKM come from the germline V gene. CDR3 bases: TGTGCCACCCCGGGACAGCCCCCCTACTATGGCTACACCTTC. This translates into CATPGQPPYYGYTF.

V gene TRBV6-6 combines with J gene TRBJ1-2; D gene ambiguous. This CDR3 comprises 13 residues. The germline V gene encodes CDR1 MNHNY and CDR2 SVGAGI (reference sequence). V was clipped by 7 bases and J by 6 bases, with 15 bases between them. CDR3 in DNA: TGTGCCAGCACTATAAAGCGGTGGAATGGCTACACCTTC. Protein: CASTIKRWNGYTF.

The rearrangement joins TRBV27 to TRBJ1-1; 8 bases line up with TRBD1. The CDR3 runs 14 residues. Unmatched junction bases numbered 7, after V lost 5 bases and J lost 5 bases. Looked up from germline, CDR1 is MNHEY and CDR2 is SMNVEV (reference sequence). CDR3 sequence (DNA): TGTGCCAGCAGTAGCTTACAGGGGGGGACTGAAGCTTTCTTT. Translating gives CASSSLQGGTEAFF.

This clone was observed a single time. J is TRBJ2-6 and V is TRBV30; D gene ambiguous. CDR3 length equals 13 residues. Germline V gene lookup returns CDR1 GTSNPN and CDR2 SVGIG (reference sequence). V lost 7 bases and J 0 bases, leaving 7 bases between the germline ends. CDR3 residues: CAFPYSGANVLTF. The DNA for the CDR3 is TGTGCCTTCCCTTACTCTGGGGCCAACGTCCTGACTTTC.

This clone turned up a few times. The rearrangement links TRBV29-1 to TRBJ1-1, with D hard to call. Germline V gene sequence: CDR1 SQVTM, CDR2 ANQGSEA. V gave up 7 bases and J gave up 2 bases, with 8 bases separating them. The CDR3 length is 11 residues. In DNA, the CDR3 is TGCAGCGACGGGTTTAACACTGAAGCTTTCTTT. This sequence encodes CSDGFNTEAFF.

This clone came up once. The V call is TRBV27, the J call TRBJ2-1; 13 positions match TRBD2. This CDR3 is 15 amino acids long. Germline-derived CDR1 and CDR2 are MNHEY and SMNVEV (reference sequence). The V segment lost 6 bases and the J segment 7 bases; nucleotides outside the gene matches: 6. The CDR3 loop reads CASSLGLAGENEQFF. The CDR3 DNA is TGTGCCAGCAGCCTAGGACTAGCGGGAGAGAATGAGCAGTTCTTC.

This chain links TRBV28 with TRBJ2-7, with D perhaps matching TRBD1 (6 bases). V was clipped by 6 bases and J by 7 bases, with 16 bases between them. The CDR3 covers 13 residues. CDR1 and CDR2 (germline): MDHEN, SYDVKM. CDR3 nucleotide sequence: TGTGCCAGCAGGCTGACAGGTGGGGCTGAGCAGTACTTC. Translating it yields CASRLTGGAEQYF. The whole variable domain, remainder taken from reference TRBV28 and TRBJ2-7, is DVKVTQSSRYLVKRTGEKVFLECVQDMDHENMFWYRQDPGLGLRLIYFSYDVKMKEKGDIPEGYSVSREKKERFSLILESASTNQTSMYLCASRLTGGAEQYFGPGTRLTVT.

CDR3: CASSPPPGAKGANVLTF. Here the CDR3 DNA reads TGTGCCAGCTCACCACCGCCGGGGGCGAAGGGGGCCAACGTCCTGACTTTC. The chain uses TRBV18 and TRBJ2-6; D is possibly TRBD1 or TRBD2 (6 bases each). This CDR3 comprises 17 residues. Germline CDR1 and CDR2: KGHSH and LQKENI. V was shortened by 0 bases and J by 4 bases, with 13 bases between the two germline ends.

V gene TRBV5-4 combines with J gene TRBJ1-2; 12 bases fit TRBD1. The V and J ends lost 7 bases and 3 bases, in that order; junction bases with no gene match: 10. CDR1 and CDR2 (germline): SGHNT, YYREEE (reference sequence). The CDR3 sequence is 16 residues long. CDR3 sequence (DNA): TGTGCCAGCTCGGCGGGTGGGACAGGGGGCGACTATGGCTACACCTTC. Translating it yields CASSAGGTGGDYGYTF.

This sequence joins TRBV6-5 and TRBJ1-1, with unresolved D. Germline V gene sequence: CDR1 MNHEY, CDR2 SVGAGI. The CDR3 is made up of 13 amino acids. V lost 6 bases and J 5 bases, leaving 13 bases between the germline ends. CDR3 DNA: TGTGCCAGCAGCCCGGACGTGGGTACTGAAGCTTTCTTT. This encodes CASSPDVGTEAFF.

This clone has just a few counts. The chain is built from TRBV5-4 and TRBJ2-2; TRBD1 is a possible D gene (5 bases). Deletions cut 3 bases from V and 6 bases from J, with 12 bases between. The CDR3 is made up of 14 amino acids. Looked up from germline, CDR1 is SGHNT and CDR2 is YYREEE (reference sequence). The CDR3 DNA sequence: TGTGCCAGCAGCTCCCAAGGGGTTCCCGGGGAGCTGTTTTTT. As protein: CASSSQGVPGELFF.

The chain recombines TRBV28 with TRBJ1-5, with D maybe TRBD1 (6 bases). CDR3 length: 14 residues. CDR1 and CDR2 from the germline V gene are MDHEN and SYDVKM. V lost 6 bases to trimming and J lost 6 bases, with 15 bases between them. The CDR3 region has the DNA TGTGCCAGCAGGGTGGGGGGGCTAGGTCAGCCCCAGCATTTT. It yields the protein CASRVGGLGQPQHF.

This chain connects TRBV6-6 to TRBJ2-1; 9 positions agree with TRBD2. Trimming took 6 bases from V and 4 from J; bases not matched to a gene: 1. The CDR3 is 13 amino acids. Per germline, CDR1 MNHNY and CDR2 SVGAGI (reference sequence). This CDR3 is CASSLAGYNEQFF. The CDR3 nucleotides read TGTGCCAGCAGCCTAGCGGGGTACAATGAGCAGTTCTTC.

The rearrangement joins TRBV28 to TRBJ2-7; 9 bases align to TRBD2. Germline CDR1 and CDR2: MDHEN and SYDVKM. Trimming removed 1 base from V and 4 bases from J; junction bases left unmatched: 5. This CDR3 has 15 amino acids. The CDR3 loop reads CASSLFASGKYEQYF. The CDR3 DNA follows: TGTGCCAGCAGTTTATTCGCTAGCGGGAAATACGAGCAGTACTTC. The full variable domain, its missing parts supplied by reference TRBV28 and TRBJ2-7, is DVKVTQSSRYLVKRTGEKVFLECVQDMDHENMFWYRQDPGLGLRLIYFSYDVKMKEKGDIPEGYSVSREKKERFSLILESASTNQTSMYLCASSLFASGKYEQYFGPGTRLTVT.

This clone has more than one count but fewer than ten. The chain carries TRBV6-4 and TRBJ1-2; no firm D call. The CDR3 is 11 residues long. The V gene lost 9 bases and the J gene lost 4 bases, with 9 bases spanning the gap. Per the germline V gene, CDR1 is MRHNA and CDR2 is SNTAGT. DNA for the CDR3: TGTGCCAGTAGGATCGGCTATGGCTACACCTTC. It is translated as CASRIGYGYTF.

The chain carries TRBV7-9 and TRBJ2-7; 8 bases are shared with TRBD1. CDR3 length: 14 amino acids. Germline V gene sequence: CDR1 SEHNR, CDR2 FQNEAQ (reference sequence). The J segment lost 2 bases and the V segment lost 3 bases, leaving 3 bases of the junction unmatched. In nucleotides, the CDR3 is TGTGCCAGCAGCTTCCAGGGACAGGCCTACGAGCAGTACTTC. This gives the protein CASSFQGQAYEQYF.

CDR3 bases: TGTGCCAGCAGGCAGGGAGGGGACGAGCAGTACTTC. Its translation: CASRQGGDEQYF. This chain joins TRBV28 and TRBJ2-7; 7 bases agree with TRBD2. V lost 6 bases and J lost 5; bases outside the gene matches: 4. This CDR3 has 12 residues. Germline V gene data show CDR1 as MDHEN and CDR2 as SYDVKM. The complete variable domain, with remaining parts taken from reference TRBV28 and TRBJ2-7, reads DVKVTQSSRYLVKRTGEKVFLECVQDMDHENMFWYRQDPGLGLRLIYFSYDVKMKEKGDIPEGYSVSREKKERFSLILESASTNQTSMYLCASRQGGDEQYFGPGTRLTVT.

J is TRBJ1-3 and V is TRBV18; D is ambiguous. The CDR3 is made up of 15 amino acids. V dropped 1 base and J dropped 0 bases, with 7 bases sitting between them. Germline CDR1 KGHSH, CDR2 LQKENI. CDR3 sequence: CASSPRHFSGNTIYF. DNA of the CDR3: TGTGCCAGCTCACCACGCCACTTCTCTGGAAACACCATATATTTT.

This chain uses TRBV7-9 with TRBJ1-2; 10 nucleotides match TRBD1. V lost 1 base and J lost 6; bases outside the gene matches: 5. CDR1 is SEHNR, CDR2 FQNEAQ, per germline (reference sequence). The CDR3 is 15 residues long. This chain's CDR3 is CASSLDRGQGDGYTF. The CDR3, as DNA: TGTGCCAGCAGCTTAGATCGCGGACAGGGGGATGGCTACACCTTC.

The chain employs TRBV5-1 and TRBJ2-5; perhaps TRBD1 as D (6 bases). The germline gives CDR1 SGHRS, CDR2 YFSETQ. The CDR3 runs to 13 residues. Trimming took off 6 bases at V and 4 bases at J, with 13 bases between the two ends. The CDR3 sequence: CASTIQGAETQYF. The CDR3 coding sequence is TGCGCCAGCACCATACAGGGAGCAGAGACCCAGTACTTC.

The chain has TRBV6-6 and TRBJ1-2; no clear D. The CDR3 is made up of 14 amino acids. Germline CDR1 and CDR2: MNHNY and SVGAGI (reference sequence). V lost 0 bases and J lost 8, with 13 bases in between. The CDR3 sequence is CASSYSGLLGGYTF. The CDR3 coding sequence is TGTGCCAGCAGTTACTCCGGGCTTCTGGGAGGCTACACCTTC.

CDR3 loop: CASSPPNTPGNTIYF. CDR3 bases: TGTGCCAGCTCACCACCGAATACTCCTGGAAACACCATATATTTT. The chain has TRBV18 and TRBJ1-3, with no clear D. The CDR3 totals 15 residues. Germline V gene lookup returns CDR1 KGHSH and CDR2 LQKENI. V lost 0 bases and J lost 2, with 8 bases in between. The entire variable domain, with the rest obtained from reference TRBV18 and TRBJ1-3, is as follows: NAGVMQNPRHLVRRRGQEARLRCSPMKGHSHVYWYRQLPEEGLKFMVYLQKENIIDESGMPKERFSAEFPKEGPSILRIQQVVRGDSAAYFCASSPPNTPGNTIYFGEGSWLTVV.